The clone carrying this T cell receptor beta chain came up once. Its matching antigen is unknown. This entry comes from a study of shared clonotypes between healthy human individuals. Study outcomes and limitations: Of the naive CD4 clonotypes, approximately 5% were shared across a handful of donors.

The data were produced by immunoSEQ multiplex PCR, yet TCRdb's version contains in-frame clones alone and is incomplete. The repertoire holds approximately 740,000 clones, with almost 95% as singletons. Naive CD8 populations comprised CD45RO-negative cells positively selected for CCR7, excluding terminally differentiated effector memory CD45RA+ cells. In germline, CDR1 is SGHRS, CDR2 YFSETQ. The germline V and J ends were trimmed by 4 bases and 0 bases, with 14 bases remaining between them. The CDR3 consists of 15 residues. J is TRBJ2-7 and V is TRBV5-1, with D unresolved. The source is a man in his thirties or forties in good health. The specimen sequenced was naive CD8+ T cells sorted from blood. CDR3 sequence: CASSLSEGNSYEQYF. DNA for the CDR3: TGCGCCAGCAGCCTAAGCGAAGGAAACTCCTACGAGCAGTACTTC.